This TCR beta chain emerged from a study of identical twins. This clonotype has only a few counts. Germline V lookup: CDR1 SEHNR, CDR2 FQNEAQ (reference sequence). With 0 bases removed from V and 0 bases from J, the gap between germline ends came to 9 bases. The CDR3 length is 16 residues. TCRdb reanalysed the 5' RACE reads using MiXCR and keeps one entry per CDR3 protein. This sample has roughly 700,000 distinct CDR3 sequences, with around 8.6% found just once. The sample was also reused in another study, on yellow fever vaccine responses in identical twins.

The sequence came from a woman younger than 35 in good health. The specimen sequenced was PBMCs. The J gene is TRBJ1-5, the V gene TRBV7-9; D not certain. The CDR3 sequence: CASSLAGSPSNQPQHF. The CDR3 DNA sequence: TGTGCCAGCAGCTTAGCGGGTAGTCCTAGCAATCAGCCCCAGCATTTT. Full variable domain (remainder filled in from reference TRBV7-9 and TRBJ1-5): DTGVSQNPRHKITKRGQNVTFRCDPISEHNRLYWYRQTLGQGPEFLTYFQNEAQLEKSRLLSDRFSAERPKGSFSTLEIQRTEQGDSAMYLCASSLAGSPSNQPQHFGDGTRLSIL.